Following are 10 T cell receptor beta chains from one sample sequenced in a study of CD8+CD57+ T cells in acquired aplastic anemia. The use of genomic DNA as template underpinned the TCR beta VDJ and CDR3 profiling. TCRdb re-called the reads with MiXCR, one entry per CDR3 protein. The data hold roughly 500,000 distinct CDR3 sequences, with less than 35% observed a single time. For sequencing, patients were chosen who had shown expansion of CD8+CD57+ cells by flow cytometry. Sequences were obtained from sorted CD4+, CD8+, or CD8+CD57+ T cells (not recorded which) from PBMCs. Receptors were obtained from a human donor with aplastic anemia.

V usage is TRBV9 and J usage is TRBJ2-5, with 8 bases that match TRBD1. CDR1 is SGDLS and CDR2 is YYNGEE in the germline V gene. J was trimmed by 3 bases and V by 4 bases; bases with no gene match: 14. The CDR3 has 17 residues. CDR3 residues: CASSPHGTGPREETQYF. CDR3 nucleotide sequence: TGTGCCAGCAGCCCCCACGGGACAGGCCCCCGTGAAGAGACCCAGTACTTC.

Ten or more counts support this clonotype. The chain carries TRBV29-1 and TRBJ2-7, with 13 positions matching TRBD2. V shed 4 bases and J 4 bases; nucleotides not matched to a gene: 10. CDR1 is SQVTM, CDR2 ANQGSEA, per germline. This CDR3 is 16 amino acids long. The CDR3 coding sequence is TGCAGCGTTGGACAGTACCGGGGACTAGCGGGATACGAGCAGTACTTC. Translating gives CSVGQYRGLAGYEQYF.

This clonotype was observed many times. V is TRBV19 and J is TRBJ1-5, with a possible D match to TRBD1 (5 bases). The CDR3 runs to 16 residues. Between the trimmed V and J ends, which lost 6 bases and 0 bases, there was a span of 15 bases. Germline V gene data show CDR1 as LNHDA and CDR2 as SQIVND (reference sequence). CDR3 sequence: CASRSSRDGSNQPQHF. The CDR3 DNA is TGTGCCAGTAGATCCTCCCGGGACGGTAGCAATCAGCCCCAGCATTTT. Variable domain in full (rest from reference TRBV19 and TRBJ1-5): DGGITQSPKYLFRKEGQNVTLSCEQNLNHDAMYWYRQDPGQGLRLIYYSQIVNDFQKGDIAEGYSVSREKKESFPLTVTSAQKNPTAFYLCASRSSRDGSNQPQHFGDGTRLSIL.

The CDR3 region has the DNA TGTGCCAGCAGCGTTGACAGGCCCGGAGAGACCCAGTACTTC. This encodes CASSVDRPGETQYF. The rearrangement joins TRBV7-9 to TRBJ2-5; tentative D call: TRBD1 (6 bases). Trimming pared 5 bases from V and 4 bases from J, leaving 14 bases between. The CDR3 length is 14 residues. Germline V gene lookup returns CDR1 SEHNR and CDR2 FQNEAQ (reference sequence).

V usage is TRBV7-2 and J usage is TRBJ2-2; D remains ambiguous. This CDR3 is built from 16 residues. V lost 0 bases and J lost 2, with 10 bases in between. Germline CDR1 and CDR2: SGHTA and FQGNSA. The CDR3 DNA is TGTGCCAGCAGCTTAGCGTCCTCGGACAACACCGGGGAGCTGTTTTTT. Protein sequence: CASSLASSDNTGELFF. The full variable domain, rest sourced from reference TRBV7-2 and TRBJ2-2, is GAGVSQSPSNKVTEKGKDVELRCDPISGHTALYWYRQSLGQGLEFLIYFQGNSAPDKSGLPSDRFSAERTGGSVSTLTIQRTQQEDSAVYLCASSLASSDNTGELFFGEGSRLTVL.

The sample holds many counts of this clonotype. This chain links TRBV29-1 with TRBJ1-2; TRBD1 matches 10 bases. The V and J ends lost 6 bases and 10 bases, in that order; junction bases with no gene match: 8. CDR3 length equals 12 residues. The germline V gene has CDR1 SQVTM and CDR2 ANQGSEA. The CDR3, as DNA: TGCAGCGTATTAGGGACAGGGGCGTCCTACACCTTC. It is translated as CSVLGTGASYTF.

The V gene is TRBV7-3, the J gene TRBJ2-1; 16 bases map to TRBD2. CDR1 and CDR2 from the germline V gene are SGHTA and FQGTGA. CDR3 length equals 19 residues. V lost 1 base to trimming and J lost 2 bases; unmatched junction nucleotides: 5. CDR3 protein: CASSLSSGTSGRAYNEQFF. The CDR3 coding sequence is TGTGCCAGCAGCTTAAGCTCCGGGACTAGCGGGAGGGCCTACAATGAGCAGTTCTTC.

In DNA form, the CDR3 reads TGTGCCAGCAGTGAGCCCCGTCCGGGGAGGGCAATGCAAGAGACCCAGTTCTTC. Translated: CASSEPRPGRAMQETQFF. The rearrangement links TRBV25-1 to TRBJ2-1, with TRBD2 identical over 7 bases. Trimming at V came to 3 bases and at J to 13 bases, leaving 24 bases not matched to a gene. CDR1 is MGHDK and CDR2 is SYGVNS in the germline V gene. The CDR3 has 18 residues.

This clonotype occurred many times. V is TRBV29-1 and J is TRBJ1-3; D is unclear. Germline-derived CDR1 and CDR2 are SQVTM and ANQGSEA. The CDR3 spans 13 residues. The V end was cut by 5 bases, the J end by 2 bases, with 10 bases between. DNA for the CDR3: TGCAGCGTTCTAGGAGGGACTGGAAACACCATATATTTT. This encodes CSVLGGTGNTIYF.

This clonotype was seen repeatedly, ten times or more. The chain links TRBV2 to TRBJ1-6; D gene unclear. Germline V lookup: CDR1 SNHLY, CDR2 FYNNEI. This CDR3 region has 15 residues. Between the trimmed V and J ends, which lost 3 bases and 8 bases, there was a span of 14 bases. The CDR3 is CASSDQVRWDSPLHF. CDR3 DNA: TGTGCCAGCAGTGACCAGGTCCGGTGGGATTCACCCCTCCACTTT.